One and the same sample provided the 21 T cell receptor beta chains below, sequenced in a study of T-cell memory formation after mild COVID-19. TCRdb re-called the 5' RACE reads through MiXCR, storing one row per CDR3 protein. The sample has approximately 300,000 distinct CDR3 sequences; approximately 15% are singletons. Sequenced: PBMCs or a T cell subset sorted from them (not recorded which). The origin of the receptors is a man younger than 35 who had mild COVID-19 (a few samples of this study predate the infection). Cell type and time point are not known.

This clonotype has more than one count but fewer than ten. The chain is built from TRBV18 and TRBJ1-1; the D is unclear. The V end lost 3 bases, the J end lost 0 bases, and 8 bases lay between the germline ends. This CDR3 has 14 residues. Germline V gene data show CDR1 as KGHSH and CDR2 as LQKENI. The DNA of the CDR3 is TGTGCCAGCTCACCGTCAGTTTTGAACACTGAAGCTTTCTTT. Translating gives CASSPSVLNTEAFF.

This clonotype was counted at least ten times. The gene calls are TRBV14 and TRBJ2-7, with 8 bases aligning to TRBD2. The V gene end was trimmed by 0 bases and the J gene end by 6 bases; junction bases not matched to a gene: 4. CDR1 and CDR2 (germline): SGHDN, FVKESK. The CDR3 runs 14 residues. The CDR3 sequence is CASSQEHGRGEQYV. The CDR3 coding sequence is TGTGCCAGCAGCCAAGAACACGGGAGGGGCGAGCAGTACGTC.

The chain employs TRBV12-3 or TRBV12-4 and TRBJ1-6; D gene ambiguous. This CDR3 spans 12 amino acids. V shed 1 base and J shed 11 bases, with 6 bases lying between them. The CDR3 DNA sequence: TGTGCCAGCAGTTTAGGTCGAACACCCCTCCACTTT. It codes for CASSLGRTPLHF.

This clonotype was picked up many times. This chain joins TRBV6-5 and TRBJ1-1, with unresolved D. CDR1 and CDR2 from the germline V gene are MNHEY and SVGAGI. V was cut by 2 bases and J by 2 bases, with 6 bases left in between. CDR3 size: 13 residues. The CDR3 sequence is CASSYRKNTEAFF. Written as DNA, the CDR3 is TGTGCCAGCAGTTACCGGAAAAACACTGAAGCTTTCTTT.

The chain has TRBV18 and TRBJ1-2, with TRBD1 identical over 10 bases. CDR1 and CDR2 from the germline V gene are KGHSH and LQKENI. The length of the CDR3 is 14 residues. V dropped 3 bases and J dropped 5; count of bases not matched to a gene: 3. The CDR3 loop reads CASSPGTGEYGYTF. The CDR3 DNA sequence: TGTGCCAGCTCACCGGGGACAGGGGAGTATGGCTACACCTTC.

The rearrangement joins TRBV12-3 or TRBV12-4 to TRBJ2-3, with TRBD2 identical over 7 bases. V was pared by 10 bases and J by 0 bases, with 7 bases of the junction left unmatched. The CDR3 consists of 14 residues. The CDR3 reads CATGGTSSTDTQYF. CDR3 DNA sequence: TGTGCCACCGGGGGGACCTCTAGCACAGATACGCAGTATTTT.

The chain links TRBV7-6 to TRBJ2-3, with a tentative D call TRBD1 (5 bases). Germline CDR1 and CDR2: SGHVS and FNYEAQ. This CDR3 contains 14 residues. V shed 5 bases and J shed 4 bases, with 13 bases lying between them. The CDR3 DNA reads TGTGCCAGCAGCCGCACGCCCAGGGCAGATACGCAGTATTTT. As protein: CASSRTPRADTQYF.

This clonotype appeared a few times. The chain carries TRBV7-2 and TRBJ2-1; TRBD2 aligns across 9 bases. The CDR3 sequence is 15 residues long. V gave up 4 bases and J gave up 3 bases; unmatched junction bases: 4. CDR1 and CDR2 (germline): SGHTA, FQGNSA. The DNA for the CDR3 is TGTGCCAGCAGCTACCAACTAGCGGGCTACAATGAGCAGTTCTTC. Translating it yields CASSYQLAGYNEQFF.

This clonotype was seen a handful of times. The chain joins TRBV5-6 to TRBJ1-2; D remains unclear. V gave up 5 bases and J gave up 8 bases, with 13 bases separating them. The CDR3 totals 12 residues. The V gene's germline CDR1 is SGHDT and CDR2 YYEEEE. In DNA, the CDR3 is TGTGCCAGCAGTCGGCCTATCTGGGGCTACACCTTC. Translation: CASSRPIWGYTF.

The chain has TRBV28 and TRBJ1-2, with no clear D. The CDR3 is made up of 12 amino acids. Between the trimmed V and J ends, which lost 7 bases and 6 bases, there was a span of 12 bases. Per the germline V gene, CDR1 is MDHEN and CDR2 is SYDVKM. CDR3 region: CASNAFGDGYTF. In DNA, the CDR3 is TGTGCCAGCAACGCCTTCGGGGATGGCTACACCTTC.

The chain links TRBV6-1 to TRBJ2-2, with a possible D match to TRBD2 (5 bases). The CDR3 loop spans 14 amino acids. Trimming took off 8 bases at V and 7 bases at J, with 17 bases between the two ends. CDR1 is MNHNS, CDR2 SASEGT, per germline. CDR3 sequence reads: CASQPYGEVGELFF. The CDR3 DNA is TGTGCCAGCCAGCCGTACGGGGAAGTCGGGGAGCTGTTTTTT.

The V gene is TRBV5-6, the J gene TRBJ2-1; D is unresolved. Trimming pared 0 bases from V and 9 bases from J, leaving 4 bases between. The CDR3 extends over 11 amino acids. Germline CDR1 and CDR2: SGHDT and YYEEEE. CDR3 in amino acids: CASSLDPEQFF. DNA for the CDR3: TGTGCCAGCAGCTTGGATCCTGAGCAGTTCTTC.

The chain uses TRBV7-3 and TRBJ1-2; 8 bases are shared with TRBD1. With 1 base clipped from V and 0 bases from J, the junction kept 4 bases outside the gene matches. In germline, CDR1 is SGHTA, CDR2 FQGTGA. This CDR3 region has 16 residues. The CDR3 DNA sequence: TGTGCCAGCAGCTTAATCCCGACAGGGGCTAACTATGGCTACACCTTC. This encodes CASSLIPTGANYGYTF.

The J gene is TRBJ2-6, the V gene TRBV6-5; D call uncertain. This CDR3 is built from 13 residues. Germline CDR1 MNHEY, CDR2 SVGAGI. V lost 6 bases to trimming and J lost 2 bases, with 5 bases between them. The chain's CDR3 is CASRETGANVLTF. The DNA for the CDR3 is TGTGCCAGCAGGGAGACTGGGGCCAACGTCCTGACTTTC.

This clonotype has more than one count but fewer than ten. The CDR3 reads CASSYSGLGLSDTQYF. For the CDR3, the DNA is TGTGCCAGCAGTTACTCGGGACTAGGTCTATCAGATACGCAGTATTTT. The rearrangement links TRBV6-5 to TRBJ2-3; 8 nucleotides line up with TRBD2. Looked up from germline, CDR1 is MNHEY and CDR2 is SVGAGI. The CDR3 is made up of 16 amino acids. The V segment lost 0 bases and the J segment 4 bases; nucleotides outside the gene matches: 6.

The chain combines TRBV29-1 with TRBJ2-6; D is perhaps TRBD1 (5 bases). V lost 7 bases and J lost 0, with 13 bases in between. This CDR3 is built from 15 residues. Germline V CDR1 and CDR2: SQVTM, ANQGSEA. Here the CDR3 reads CSAGAFHSGANVLTF. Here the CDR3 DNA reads TGCAGCGCTGGGGCTTTCCACTCTGGGGCCAACGTCCTGACTTTC.

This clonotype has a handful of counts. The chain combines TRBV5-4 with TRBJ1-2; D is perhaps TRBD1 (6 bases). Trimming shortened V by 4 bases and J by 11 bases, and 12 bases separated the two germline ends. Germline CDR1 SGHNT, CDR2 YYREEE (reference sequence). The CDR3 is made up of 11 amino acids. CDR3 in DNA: TGTGCCAGCAGCCTAACAGGGATTTACACCTTC. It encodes CASSLTGIYTF.

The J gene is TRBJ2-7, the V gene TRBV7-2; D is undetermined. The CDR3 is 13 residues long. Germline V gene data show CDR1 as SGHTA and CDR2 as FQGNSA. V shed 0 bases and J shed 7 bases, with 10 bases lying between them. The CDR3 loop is CASSLAGYGEQYV. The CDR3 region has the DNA TGTGCCAGCAGCTTAGCCGGTTATGGAGAGCAGTACGTC.

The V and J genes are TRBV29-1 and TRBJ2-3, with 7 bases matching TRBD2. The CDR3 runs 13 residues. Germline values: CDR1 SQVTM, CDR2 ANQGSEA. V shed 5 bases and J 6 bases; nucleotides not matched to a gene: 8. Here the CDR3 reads CSVQAGTVDTQYF. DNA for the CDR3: TGCAGCGTTCAAGCGGGGACCGTTGATACGCAGTATTTT.

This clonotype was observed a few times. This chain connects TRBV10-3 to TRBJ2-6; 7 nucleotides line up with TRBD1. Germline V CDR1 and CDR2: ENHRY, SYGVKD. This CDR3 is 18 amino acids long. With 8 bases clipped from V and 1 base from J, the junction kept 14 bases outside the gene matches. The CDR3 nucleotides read TGTGCCATCTCTCCTTCAGGGGGTAGCAAATCTGGGGCCAACGTCCTGACTTTC. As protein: CAISPSGGSKSGANVLTF.

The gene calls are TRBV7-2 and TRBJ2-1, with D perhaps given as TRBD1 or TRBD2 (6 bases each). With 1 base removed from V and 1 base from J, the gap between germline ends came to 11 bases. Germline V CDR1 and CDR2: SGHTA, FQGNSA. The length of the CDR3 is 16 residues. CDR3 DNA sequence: TGTGCCAGCAGCTTAGTAAGGGGGAGGTCCTACAATGAGCAGTTCTTC. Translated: CASSLVRGRSYNEQFF.